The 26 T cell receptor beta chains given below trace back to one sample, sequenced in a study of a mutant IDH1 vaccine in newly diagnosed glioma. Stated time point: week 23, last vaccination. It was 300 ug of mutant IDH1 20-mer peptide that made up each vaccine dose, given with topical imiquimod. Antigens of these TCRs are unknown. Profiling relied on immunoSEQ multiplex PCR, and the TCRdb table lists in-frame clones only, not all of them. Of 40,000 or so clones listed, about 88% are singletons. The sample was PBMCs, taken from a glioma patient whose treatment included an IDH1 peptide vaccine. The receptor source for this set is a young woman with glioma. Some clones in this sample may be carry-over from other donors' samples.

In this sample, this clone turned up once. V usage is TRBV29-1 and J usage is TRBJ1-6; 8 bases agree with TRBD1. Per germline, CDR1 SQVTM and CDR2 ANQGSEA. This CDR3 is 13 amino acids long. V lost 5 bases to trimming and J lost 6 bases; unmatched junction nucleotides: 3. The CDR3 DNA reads TGCAGCGTTTCTACAGGGGGTAATTCACCCCTCCACTTT. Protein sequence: CSVSTGGNSPLHF.

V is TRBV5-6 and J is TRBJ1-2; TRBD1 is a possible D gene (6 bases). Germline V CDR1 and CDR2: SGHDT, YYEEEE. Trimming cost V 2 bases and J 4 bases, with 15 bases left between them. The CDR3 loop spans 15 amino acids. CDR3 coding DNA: TGTGCCAGCAGCTTAGGGTCGACAGGTCTCTATGGCTACACCTTC. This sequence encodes CASSLGSTGLYGYTF.

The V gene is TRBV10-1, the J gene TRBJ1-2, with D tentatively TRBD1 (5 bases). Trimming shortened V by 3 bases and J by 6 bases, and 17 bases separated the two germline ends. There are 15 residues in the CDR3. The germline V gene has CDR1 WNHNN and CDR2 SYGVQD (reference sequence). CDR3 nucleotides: TGCGCCAGCAGTGAAGCGCGGGGGGAGGGTGATGGCTACACCTTC. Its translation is CASSEARGEGDGYTF.

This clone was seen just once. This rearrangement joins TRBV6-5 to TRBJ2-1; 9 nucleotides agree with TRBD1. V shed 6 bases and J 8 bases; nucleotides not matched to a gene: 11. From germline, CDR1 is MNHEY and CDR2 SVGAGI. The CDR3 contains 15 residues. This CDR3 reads CASRKTGGSGDEQFF. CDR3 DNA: TGTGCCAGCAGGAAAACAGGGGGCAGCGGGGATGAGCAGTTCTTC.

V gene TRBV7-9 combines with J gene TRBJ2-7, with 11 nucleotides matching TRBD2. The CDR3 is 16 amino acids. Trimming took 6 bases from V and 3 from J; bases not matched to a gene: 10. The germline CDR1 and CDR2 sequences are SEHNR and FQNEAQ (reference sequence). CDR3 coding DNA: TGTGCCAGCAGTCCGCACACTAGCGGGAGTGGCTACGAGCAGTACTTC. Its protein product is CASSPHTSGSGYEQYF.

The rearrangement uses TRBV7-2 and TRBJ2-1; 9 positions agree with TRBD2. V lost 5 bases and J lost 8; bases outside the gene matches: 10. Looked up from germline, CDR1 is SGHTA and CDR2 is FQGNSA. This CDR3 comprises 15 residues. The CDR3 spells CASSLSGGGFYEQFF. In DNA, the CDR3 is TGTGCCAGCAGCCTTAGCGGGGGTGGTTTCTATGAGCAGTTCTTC.

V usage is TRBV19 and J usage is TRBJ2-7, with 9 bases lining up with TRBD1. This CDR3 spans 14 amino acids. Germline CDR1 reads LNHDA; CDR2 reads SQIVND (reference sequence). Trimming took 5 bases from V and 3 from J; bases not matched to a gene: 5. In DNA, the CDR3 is TGTGCCAGTAGTGAAGGACAGGGGATCTACGAGCAGTACTTC. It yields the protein CASSEGQGIYEQYF.

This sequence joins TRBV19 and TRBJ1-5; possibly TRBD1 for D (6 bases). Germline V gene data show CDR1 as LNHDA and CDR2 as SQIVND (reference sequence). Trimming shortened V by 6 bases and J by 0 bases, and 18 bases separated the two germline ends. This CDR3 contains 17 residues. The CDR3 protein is CASRLQGGTLSNQPQHF. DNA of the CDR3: TGTGCCAGTAGACTACAGGGAGGTACTCTTAGCAATCAGCCCCAGCATTTT.

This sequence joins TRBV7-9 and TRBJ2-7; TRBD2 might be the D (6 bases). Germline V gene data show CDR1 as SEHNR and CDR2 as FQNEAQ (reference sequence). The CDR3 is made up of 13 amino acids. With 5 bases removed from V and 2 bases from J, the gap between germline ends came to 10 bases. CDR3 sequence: CASSLSGAYEQYF. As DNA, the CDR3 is TGTGCCAGCAGCCTTAGCGGCGCCTACGAGCAGTACTTC.

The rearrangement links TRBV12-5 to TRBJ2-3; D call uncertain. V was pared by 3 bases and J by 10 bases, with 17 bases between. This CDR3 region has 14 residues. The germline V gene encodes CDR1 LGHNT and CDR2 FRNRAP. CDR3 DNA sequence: TGTGCTAGTGGTTTAGGTCATACACAGATGGCGCAGTATTTT. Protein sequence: CASGLGHTQMAQYF.

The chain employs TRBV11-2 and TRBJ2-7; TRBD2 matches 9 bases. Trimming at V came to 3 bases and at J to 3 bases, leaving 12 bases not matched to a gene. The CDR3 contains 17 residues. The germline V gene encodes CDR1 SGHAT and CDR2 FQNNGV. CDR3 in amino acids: CASSFYPGPSGNYEQYF. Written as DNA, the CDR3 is TGTGCCAGCAGCTTTTACCCCGGCCCTAGCGGGAACTACGAGCAGTACTTC.

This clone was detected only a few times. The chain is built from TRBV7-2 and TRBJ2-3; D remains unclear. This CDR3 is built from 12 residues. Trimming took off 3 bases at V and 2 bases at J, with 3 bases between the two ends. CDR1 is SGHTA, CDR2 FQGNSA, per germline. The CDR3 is CASSFVTDTQYF. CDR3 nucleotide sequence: TGTGCCAGCAGCTTTGTCACAGATACGCAGTATTTT.

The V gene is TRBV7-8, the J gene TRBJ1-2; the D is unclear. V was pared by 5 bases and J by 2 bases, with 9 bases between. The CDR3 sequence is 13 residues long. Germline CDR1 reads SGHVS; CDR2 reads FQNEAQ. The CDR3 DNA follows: TGTGCCAGCAGCGCCAGCCAGAACTATGGCTACACCTTC. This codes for CASSASQNYGYTF.

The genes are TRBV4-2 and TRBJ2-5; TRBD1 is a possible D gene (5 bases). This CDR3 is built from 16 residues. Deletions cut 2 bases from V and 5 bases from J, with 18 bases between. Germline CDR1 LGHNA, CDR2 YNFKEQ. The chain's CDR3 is CASSQKGLEGPETQYF. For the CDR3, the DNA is TGTGCCAGCAGCCAAAAGGGGTTGGAAGGGCCGGAGACCCAGTACTTC.

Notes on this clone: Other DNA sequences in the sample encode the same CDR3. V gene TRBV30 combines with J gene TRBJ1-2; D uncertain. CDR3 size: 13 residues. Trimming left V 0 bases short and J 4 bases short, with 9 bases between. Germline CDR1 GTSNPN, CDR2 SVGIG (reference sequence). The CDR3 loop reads CAWSVLGGYGYTF. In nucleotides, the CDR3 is TGTGCCTGGAGTGTACTGGGCGGCTATGGCTACACCTTC.

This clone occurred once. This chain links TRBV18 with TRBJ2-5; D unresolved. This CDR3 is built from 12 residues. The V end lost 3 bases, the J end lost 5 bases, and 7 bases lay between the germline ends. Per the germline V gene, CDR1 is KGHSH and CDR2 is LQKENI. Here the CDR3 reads CASSPGTETQYF. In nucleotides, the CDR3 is TGTGCCAGCTCACCGGGAACTGAGACCCAGTACTTC. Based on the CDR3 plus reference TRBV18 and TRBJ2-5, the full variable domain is NAGVMQNPRHLVRRRGQEARLRCSPMKGHSHVYWYRQLPEEGLKFMVYLQKENIIDESGMPKERFSAEFPKEGPSILRIQQVVRGDSAAYFCASSPGTETQYFGPGTRLLVL.

CDR3 sequence (DNA): TGTGCCAGCACCCTAGGAGTGCCGCTGCGGGGGTCGGGGGCCAACGTCCTGACTTTC. Its translation is CASTLGVPLRGSGANVLTF. V gene TRBV9 combines with J gene TRBJ2-6, with 7 bases aligning to TRBD2. V was clipped by 6 bases and J by 4 bases; unmatched bases: 19. The germline V gene encodes CDR1 SGDLS and CDR2 YYNGEE. The CDR3 consists of 19 residues. Filled out from reference TRBV9 and TRBJ2-6, the complete variable domain reads DSGVTQTPKHLITATGQRVTLRCSPRSGDLSVYWYQQSLDQGLQFLIQYYNGEERAKGNILERFSAQQFPDLHSELNLSSLELGDSALYFCASTLGVPLRGSGANVLTFGAGSRLTVL.

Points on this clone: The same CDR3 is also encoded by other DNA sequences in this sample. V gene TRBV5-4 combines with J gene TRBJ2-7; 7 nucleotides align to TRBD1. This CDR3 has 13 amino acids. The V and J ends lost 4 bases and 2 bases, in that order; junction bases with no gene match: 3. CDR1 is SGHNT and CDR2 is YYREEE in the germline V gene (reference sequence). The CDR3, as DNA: TGTGCCAGCAGCCCGGGACAGACCTACGAGCAGTACTTC. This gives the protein CASSPGQTYEQYF. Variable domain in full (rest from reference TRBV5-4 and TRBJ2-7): ETGVTQSPTHLIKTRGQQVTLRCSSQSGHNTVSWYQQALGQGPQFIFQYYREEENGRGNFPPRFSGLQFPNYSSELNVNALELDDSALYLCASSPGQTYEQYFGPGTRLTVT.

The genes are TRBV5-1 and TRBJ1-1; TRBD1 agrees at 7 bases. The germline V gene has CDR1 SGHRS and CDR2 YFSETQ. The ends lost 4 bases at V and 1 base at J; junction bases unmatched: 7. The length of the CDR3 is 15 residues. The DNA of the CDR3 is TGCGCCAGCAGCACCGGACAGGCTTGGAACACTGAAGCTTTCTTT. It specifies CASSTGQAWNTEAFF. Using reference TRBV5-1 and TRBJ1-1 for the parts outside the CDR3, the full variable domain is KAGVTQTPRYLIKTRGQQVTLSCSPISGHRSVSWYQQTPGQGLQFLFEYFSETQRNKGNFPGRFSGRQFSNSRSEMNVSTLELGDSALYLCASSTGQAWNTEAFFGQGTRLTVV.

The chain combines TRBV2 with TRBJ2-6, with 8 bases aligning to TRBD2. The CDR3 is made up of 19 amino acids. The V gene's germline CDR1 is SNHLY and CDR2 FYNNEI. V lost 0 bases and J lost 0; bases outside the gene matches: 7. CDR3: CASSEARLAGSSGANVLTF. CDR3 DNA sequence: TGTGCCAGCAGTGAAGCGCGGCTAGCGGGCAGCTCTGGGGCCAACGTCCTGACTTTC.

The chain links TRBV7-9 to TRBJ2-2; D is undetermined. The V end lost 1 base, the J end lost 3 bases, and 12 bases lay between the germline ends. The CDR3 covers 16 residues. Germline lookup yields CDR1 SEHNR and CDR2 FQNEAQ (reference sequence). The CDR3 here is CASSLDRHAYTGELFF. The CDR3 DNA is TGTGCCAGCAGCTTAGATCGGCACGCTTACACCGGGGAGCTGTTTTTT.

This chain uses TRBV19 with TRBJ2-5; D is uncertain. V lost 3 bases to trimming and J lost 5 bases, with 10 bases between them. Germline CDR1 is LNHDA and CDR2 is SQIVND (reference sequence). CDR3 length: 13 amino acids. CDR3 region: CASSMGNRETQYF. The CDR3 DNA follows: TGTGCCAGTAGTATGGGGAATAGGGAGACCCAGTACTTC.

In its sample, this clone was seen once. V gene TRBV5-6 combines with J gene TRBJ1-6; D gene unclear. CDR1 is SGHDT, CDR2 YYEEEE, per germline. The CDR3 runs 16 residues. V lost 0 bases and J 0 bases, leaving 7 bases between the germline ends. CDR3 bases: TGTGCCAGCAGCTTGGCAGCCTTCTCCTATAATTCACCCCTCCACTTT. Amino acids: CASSLAAFSYNSPLHF.

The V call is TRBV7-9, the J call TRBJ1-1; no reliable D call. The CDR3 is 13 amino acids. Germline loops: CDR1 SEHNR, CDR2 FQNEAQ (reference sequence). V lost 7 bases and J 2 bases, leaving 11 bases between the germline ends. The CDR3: CASTSKPNTEAFF. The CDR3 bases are TGTGCCAGCACCTCTAAACCTAACACTGAAGCTTTCTTT.

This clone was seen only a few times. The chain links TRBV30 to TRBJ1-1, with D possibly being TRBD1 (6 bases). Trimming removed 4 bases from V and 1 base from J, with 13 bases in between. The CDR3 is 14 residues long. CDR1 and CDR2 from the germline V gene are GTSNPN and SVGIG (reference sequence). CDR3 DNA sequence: TGTGCCTGGACCTGGGGGGGGCAGAACACTGAAGCTTTCTTT. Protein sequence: CAWTWGGQNTEAFF.

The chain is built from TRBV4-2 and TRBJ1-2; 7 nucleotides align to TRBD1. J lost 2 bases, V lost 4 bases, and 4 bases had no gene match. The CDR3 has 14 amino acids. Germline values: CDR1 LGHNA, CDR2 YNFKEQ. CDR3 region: CASSPGTANYGYTF. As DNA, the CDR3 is TGTGCCAGCAGCCCCGGGACAGCCAACTATGGCTACACCTTC.